A selection of T cell receptor beta chains follows, all from one sample in a study of blood T cell repertoires in COVID-19. Some clones are missing from TCRdb's copy, which holds only in-frame ones; the method was immunoSEQ multiplex PCR. The repertoire consists of under 350,000 clones, with about nine tenths occurring once and the leading ten covering 3.5% to 4.5%. Sequencing was carried out using PBMCs or T cells enriched from blood (not recorded which). These receptors came from a man under 40 who had recovered from COVID-19. Both conserved end residues are trimmed from each CDR3.

j_gene: TRBJ2-1
v_gene: TRBV7-9
CDR3aa: ASSQITWTSSYNEQF

j_gene: TRBJ2-1
v_gene: TRBV9
CDR3aa: ASSVGQVIYNEQF

j_gene: TRBJ1-4
v_gene: TRBV18
CDR3aa: ASSPVGQEKLF

j_gene: TRBJ2-2
v_gene: TRBV15
CDR3aa: ATSRDGGFGTGVETGELF

j_gene: TRBJ1-1
v_gene: TRBV2
CDR3aa: ASSVSRQGTEAF

j_gene: TRBJ1-2
v_gene: TRBV5-1
CDR3aa: ASSLGDSYELRGYT

j_gene: TRBJ1-1
v_gene: TRBV10-1
CDR3aa: ASSEDRDTEAF

j_gene: TRBJ1-5
v_gene: TRBV7-8
CDR3aa: ASSLNSGNQPQH

j_gene: TRBJ2-1
v_gene: TRBV18
CDR3aa: ASSPPVRNEQF

j_gene: TRBJ1-6
v_gene: TRBV28
CDR3aa: ASNTHRVEFNSPLH